This T cell receptor beta chain was observed in a study of cytomegalovirus exposure and HLA in healthy donors (dated by TCRdb to the late 2010s). Notes on the research overall: According to an earlier analysis of 587 of the donors, some 170 million T cells yielded roughly 100 million unique TCR beta sequences and 276 Gb of sequence data. About 320 gigabases of sequencing data and approximately 84 million unique TCR sequences were included in an early release covering about 700 HLA-typed donors. Among the approximately 420 genotyped donors, approximately 77% belonged to the genetic ancestry cluster associated with self-reported Caucasian donors. The study aimed to test whether cataloging public T cell receptors could reveal signatures of past pathogen exposure. The study used immunosequencing to profile the T cell repertoires of some 600 subjects and linked those repertoires to cytomegalovirus serostatus. Besides the first cohort of around 670 subjects, a separate validation cohort made up of 90 to 150 different subjects was used. To predict cytomegalovirus infection status, the study combined high-throughput TCR immunosequencing, statistical association of individual TCRs with disease status, and machine learning. A later analysis re-examined previously published TCR beta repertoires from more than 650 donors and added high-resolution HLA genotyping to investigate patterns of TCR occurrence. Rather than using new phenotypic data, the later analysis identified candidate immune exposures from TCR beta sequences and from how often those sequences occurred across donors. An earlier analysis of 587 of the donors used high-throughput TCR beta sequencing to judge whether each TCR beta V gene segment behaved as functional or pseudogenic. Alongside the repertoire data, information on donor age, sex, ethnicity and CMV serostatus was compiled. Genome-wide SNP genotypes for about 65% of the roughly 670 donors were used in a later genetic analysis, which treated that subset as a discovery cohort. Every repertoire in the discovery cohort had been generated on one and the same sequencing platform. HLA typing covered class I and class II loci at four-digit resolution. The number of donors typed differed by locus, with about 629-630 for A, B, C, DRB1 and DQB1, roughly 520 for DQA1, 600 to 610 for DPA1, and around 460 for DPB1. Four or five DR-DQ haplotypes were handled as single units for association and clustering because linkage in the cohort was strong. Across 398 genotyped donors of the cohort, an average of about 240,000 unique TCR beta nucleotide sequences per donor were sequenced, and roughly a sixth of those sequences were non-productive.

V lost 8 bases and J lost 2 bases, and the count of bases not matched to a germline gene is 6. CDR3 length: 13 amino acids, cysteine to phenylalanine. The DNA shown is the 39-base CDR3, in frame from base 1. From the germline V gene, CDR1 is SQVTM and CDR2 is ANQGSEA. Overall study results and their limits: Correlated functional status among segregating V segments might be attributable to linkage disequilibrium, but an unknown experimental factor could not be ruled out. In a later analysis, the rate of TCR association differed among HLA loci, with DRB1 alleles having the most associated TCRs and HLA-C alleles having the fewest. In vitro tests confirmed that three of the cytomegalovirus-associated TCR beta chains recognize cytomegalovirus antigens. A further reported finding was that TCR beta sequences accurately predicted the HLA-A and HLA-B alleles for most subjects in the first cohort. The only immune exposure information available for the cohort was CMV serostatus. The 87-base-pair reads could not distinguish some IMGT-functional V segments, including TRBV6-2 and TRBV6-3, so those segments were excluded. When HLA alleles, especially DR and DQ, strongly co-occurred, attributing TCR associations to individual alleles was difficult. According to a later analysis, parvovirus B19, influenza, CMV and Epstein-Barr virus appeared linked to several top co-occurrence clusters. Most CMV-associated TCR beta chains appeared to be HLA-restricted in a later analysis, and the HLA associations seemed to be driven largely by CMV exposure. In the study, approximately 160 TCR beta chains were listed as associated with cytomegalovirus. The presence/absence analyses assumed that sequencing depth was roughly uniform across donors, and that assumption may not be true. It was suggested by the authors that the approach could potentially be generalized to other disease states and immunological phenotypes. A later analysis associated 15,000 or so TCR beta sequences with specific HLA alleles at a false discovery rate of 0.05. The classifier was reported to diagnose cytomegalovirus status with high specificity and sensitivity in both the original and validation cohorts. Across donors, most TCR sequences were observed very rarely, whereas some public TCRs were present in many individuals. A later analysis found that HLA-associated TCR beta chains were more clonally expanded and had lower generation probabilities than equally common non-associated chains. In a later genetic analysis, a missense DCLRE1C variant was associated with V-gene and J-gene trimming of TCR beta chains, and the association was replicated in an independent cohort. Because HLA typing was unavailable for some donors at each locus, only the typed subset was used in association tests. An earlier analysis of approximately 540 of the donors showed that most TCR beta V segments appeared in productive rearrangements either about 87% or about 30% of the time, which broadly matched IMGT annotations. A cluster of highly shared sequence variants was judged likely to represent a technical artifact of the sequencing pipeline. This cohort had only TCR beta chains sequenced, and the lack of alpha or paired-chain data limited which features could be detected. Because counts were too low, roughly 18 rarely observed V segments, including chromosome 9 orphons, were left out of the earlier analysis of 500 to 650 of the donors. In a later genetic analysis, fewer N-insertions in productive TCRs were reported among donors in an Asian-associated ancestry cluster than the 666-donor mean.

This clone turned up a few times. There is no known antigen for this receptor. One base away there is no much larger clone; base qualities are not given. The cohort comprised some 730 healthy bone marrow donors. All cohort members were sampled while nominally healthy, although unrecorded immune exposures were likely present. The donor was CMV seronegative and was included in the group of under 450 seronegative cohort members. A peripheral blood sample was provided by each donor, and peripheral blood mononuclear cells were used for TCR beta sequencing. The Qiagen DNeasy Blood Extraction Kit was used to extract genomic DNA from the blood cell samples. Libraries came from the immunoSEQ multiplex PCR assay. For the multiplex PCR, a mixture combining 60 forward primers for TCR Vbeta segments and 13 reverse primers for TCR Jbeta segments was used. The CDR3 region of rearranged TCR beta genes was amplified from genomic DNA with a multiplex PCR assay. On the Illumina HiSeq System, the amplified TCR beta libraries were sequenced as 87-base-pair reads. Turning to the authors' computational methods: A later analysis tallied 75 million to 85 million unique TCR beta chains across the 700 or so repertoires, and approximately 9.9 million of those chains were shared by two or more donors. To remove PCR and sequencing errors, raw reads were error-corrected and collapsed into unique sequences using a nearest-neighbor algorithm that merged closely related sequences. Alignment of CDR3 sequences to IMGT reference sequences was used to assign V, D and J gene segments. For a sequence to be retained, a match of at least six nucleotides to both a V gene segment and a J gene segment was required. Rearrangements were classified as productive when the CDR3 lacked stop codons and remained in frame with V and J, and all other rearrangements were classified as non-productive. CDR3 was defined according to IMGT convention as the region running from the second conserved V-encoded cysteine to the conserved J-encoded phenylalanine. The earlier analysis of 500 to 600 of the donors excluded sequences that lacked an unambiguous match to a single V gene segment. In an earlier analysis of 450 to 750 of the donors, a V segment was called functional when productive rearrangements were above 56.7%, and segregating when the standard deviation between donors exceeded 5%. A statistical classification framework was built for diagnosing cytomegalovirus status from the catalog of TCR beta chain sequences. In a later analysis, V and J genes were assigned by comparing TCR nucleotide sequences against IMGT/GENE-DB human TR gene sequences. The TCRdist pipeline was used in a later analysis to assign CDR3 sequences and most-parsimonious VDJ recombination scenarios. A later analysis defined each TCR beta chain by its CDR3 amino acid sequence plus V-gene family, and excluded reads lacking a unique V-gene family. To address suspected cross-contamination and a sequencing artifact, a later analysis removed a few hundred highly shared, low-generation-probability nucleotide sequences. A later analysis calculated a clonal expansion index for each public chain from normalized within-repertoire ranks of inferred template counts. A later analysis computed generation probabilities with a VDJ recombination model fitted to out-of-frame rearrangements, and checked the results against IGoR. In a later analysis, hypergeometric tests were used to score TCR-TCR, TCR-HLA and TCR-CMV co-occurrence, with a repertoire-size bias correction applied to TCR pairs. To estimate false discovery rates, a later analysis permuted the HLA or CMV assignments 20 times. A later analysis grouped co-occurring TCRs with DBSCAN, adding TCRdist sequence similarity when clustering within HLA-allele-positive subsets. Repertoires with fewer than 30,000 or more than 120,000 public chains were left out of co-occurrence clustering, as were four to six repertoires with anomalous nucleotide sharing. TCRdb's version of the immuneACCESS table is confined to in-frame rearrangements and falls short of the full clone set. An unresolved V gene accounts for under half of the shortfall where checked; the remainder is of unknown origin. That table is the source of V, J and clone size, and D and trimming were worked out from the DNA. Across this sample there are roughly 200,000 clones, with approximately 80% seen only once. Of the sample, more than 0.45% falls within the top ten clones.

The source material was PBMCs. This TCR was sampled from a woman aged 45-59 years in good health and CMV-seronegative. The chain is made from TRBV29-1 and TRBJ2-7; the junction holds 10 bases that match TRBD2. The nucleotides are TGCAGCACACTAGCGGGGTATCCCTACGAGCAGTACTTC. The resulting protein is CSTLAGYPYEQYF.